These T cell receptor beta chains were read from a single sample in a study of beta chain features in type 1 diabetes. Generated by immunoSEQ multiplex PCR, the TCRdb table keeps only in-frame clones and is missing some. This sample has roughly 140,000 clones; 7.5% to 10% occur once, and the top ten carry 0.55% to 0.65%. Sequencing was done on a sample of central memory CD4+ T cells from blood. The receptor set was obtained from a young man in good health. Both conserved end residues are part of each CDR3. The D gene is left open where the match is weak. Clone sizes are given selectively: once, few, many, or a class where the clone is expanded.

>-|-|TRBJ2-1|TRBV7-8|15
TGTGCCAGCAGCTTACGGGGACTTAATGGAAATGAGCAGTTCTTC
CASSLRGLNGNEQFF
>-|many|TRBJ2-3|TRBV5-4|14
TGTGCCAGCAGCTTGGGAGTTACAGCAGATACGCAGTATTTT
CASSLGVTADTQYF
>-|few|TRBJ1-5|TRBV10-3|15
TGTGCCATCAGGGGAGAAGCAGTTAGCAATCAGCCCCAGCATTTT
CAIRGEAVSNQPQHF
>-|few|TRBJ2-3|TRBV6-6|14
TGTGCCAGCCTACTAAGCGGTCTCACAGATACGCAGTATTTT
CASLLSGLTDTQYF
>-|few|TRBJ1-2|TRBV2|12
TGTGCCAGGGGGGCACGCGGCTATGGCTACACCTTC
CARGARGYGYTF
>TRBD2|-|TRBJ2-1|TRBV5-6|17
TGTGCCAGCAGCTGGAGGTTTGGGCGGGAGGGCTGGGGTGAGCAGTTCTTC
CASSWRFGREGWGEQFF
>TRBD1|-|TRBJ1-2|TRBV7-9|16
TGTGCCAGCAGCTTAGCTAGGACAGGGGGCTACTATGGCTACACCTTC
CASSLARTGGYYGYTF
>-|-|TRBJ2-5|TRBV27|14
TGTGCCAGCAGTTTTAGCGGACACCAAGAGACCCAGTACTTC
CASSFSGHQETQYF
>TRBD2|few|TRBJ2-7|TRBV7-8|18
TGTGCCAGCAGAAACTTCCCCCGGGGGGCTAGCGGGATGTACGAGCAGTACTTC
CASRNFPRGASGMYEQYF
>TRBD2|-|TRBJ2-1|TRBV7-9|16
TGTGCCAGCAGCCCCGGACTAGCGGGAAGGCACAATGAGCAGTTCTTC
CASSPGLAGRHNEQFF
>TRBD1|few|TRBJ1-1|TRBV18|12
TGTGCCAGCTCAAATAACAGGGGGGAAGCTTTCTTT
CASSNNRGEAFF
>TRBD2|-|TRBJ2-1|TRBV9|19
TGTGCCAGCAGCGCCCAAGGACTAGCGGGCCAAAGCTCCTACAATGAGCAGTTCTTC
CASSAQGLAGQSSYNEQFF
>TRBD1|few|TRBJ2-4|TRBV19|16
TGTGCCAGTACTGGACTGACAGGGTCAGCCAAAAACATTCAGTACTTC
CASTGLTGSAKNIQYF
>TRBD1|few|TRBJ2-5|TRBV28|16
TGTGCCAGCAGTCTAGGACAGGGGGCCTACGGGGAGACCCAGTACTTC
CASSLGQGAYGETQYF
>-|many|TRBJ1-1|TRBV29-1|13
TGCAGCGTTGATAACGGGGTAGGCACTGAAGCTTTCTTT
CSVDNGVGTEAFF
>-|-|TRBJ2-5|TRBV5-6|14
TGTGCCAGCAGGACTCGCCGGGGTGAGGAGACCCAGTACTTC
CASRTRRGEETQYF
>TRBD1|few|TRBJ1-2|TRBV28|15
TGTGCCAGCAGTTTACCCCAGGGACAGGGCGACGGCTACACCTTC
CASSLPQGQGDGYTF
>TRBD2|-|TRBJ2-3|TRBV5-6|17
TGTGCCAGCAACCACATTCTAGCGGGGGAGAGCACAGATACGCAGTATTTT
CASNHILAGESTDTQYF
>-|few|TRBJ2-5|TRBV6-1|14
TGTGCCAGCAGTAGTCGGGTCTTCCAAGAGACCCAGTACTTC
CASSSRVFQETQYF
>-|-|TRBJ1-1|TRBV4-3|13
TGCGCCAGCAGCCAACAGTCGAACACTGAAGCTTTCTTT
CASSQQSNTEAFF
>-|-|TRBJ2-5|TRBV7-9|17
TGTGCCAGCAGCTTATATGGTACTAGGGACTTCCAAGAGACCCAGTACTTC
CASSLYGTRDFQETQYF
>TRBD2|few|TRBJ2-2|TRBV11-3|16
TGTGCCAGCAGCTTAGCGGGAGGGTTCAACACCGGGGAGCTGTTTTTT
CASSLAGGFNTGELFF
>TRBD2|-|TRBJ2-7|TRBV5-4|15
TGTGCCAGCAGCCTAAGGCGGGGGGGAAACTACGAGCAGTACTTC
CASSLRRGGNYEQYF
>-|-|TRBJ1-4|TRBV5-1|15
TGCGCCAGCAGCCCCCAGGCATCGGGGGGTGAAAAACTGTTTTTT
CASSPQASGGEKLFF
>-|few|TRBJ1-2|TRBV30|15
TGTGCCTGGAGTGTACGGGGGAATAGAGTCTATGGCTACACCTTC
CAWSVRGNRVYGYTF
>-|few|TRBJ1-4|TRBV20-1|9
TGCAGTGTTCCCCGGGAACTGTTTTTT
CSVPRELFF
>-|few|TRBJ2-1|TRBV28|16
TGTGCCAGCAGGGGACTTAACGCGATTTCCTACAATGAGCAGTTCTTC
CASRGLNAISYNEQFF
>-|many|TRBJ2-7|TRBV5-4|13
TGTGCCAGCAGCTTTACAGGGACCAACGAGCAGTACTTC
CASSFTGTNEQYF
>TRBD1|-|TRBJ1-2|TRBV19|17
TGTGCCAGTAGTACTACAACCGGGACAGGGTTGCTGCGGGGCTACACCTTC
CASSTTTGTGLLRGYTF
>TRBD2|-|TRBJ2-1|TRBV28|13
TGTGCCAGCGGACTAGCGGACTACAATGAGCAGTTCTTC
CASGLADYNEQFF
>-|-|TRBJ1-2|TRBV4-3|14
TGCGCCAGCAGCCAAGAACCAGGGCGAGTTGGCTACACCTTC
CASSQEPGRVGYTF
>TRBD2|few|TRBJ2-3|TRBV5-4|17
TGTGCCAGCAGCTTGGGACTAGCAGTCGATAGCACAGATACGCAGTATTTT
CASSLGLAVDSTDTQYF
>TRBD2|-|TRBJ2-3|TRBV18|15
TGTGCCAGCTCACCCGGACTAGCGGGCACAGATACGCAGTATTTT
CASSPGLAGTDTQYF
>-|many|TRBJ2-6|TRBV29-1|12
TGCAGCGTTGGCGCTGGGGCCAACGTCCTGACTTTC
CSVGAGANVLTF
>-|-|TRBJ2-1|TRBV7-8|14
TGTGCCAGCAGCCACCCCTTGGGGGGATATGAGCAGTTCTTC
CASSHPLGGYEQFF
>TRBD2|many|TRBJ2-2|TRBV11-2|15
TGTGCCAGCAGCTTAGTTAGCGGGGGGGCCGGGGAGCTGTTTTTT
CASSLVSGGAGELFF
>-|-|TRBJ2-3|TRBV5-1|15
TGCGCCAGCAGCTTGGGCGGCTCGAGCACAGATACGCAGTATTTT
CASSLGGSSTDTQYF
>TRBD1|many|TRBJ1-5|TRBV2|15
TGTGCCAGCAGCCTGGGACAGGGGTCTTTTCAGCCCCAGCATTTT
CASSLGQGSFQPQHF
>TRBD1|many|TRBJ2-7|TRBV30|12
TGTGCCTGGGGACAGGTAATTCGCGAGCAGTACTTC
CAWGQVIREQYF
>TRBD1|many|TRBJ2-1|TRBV25-1|13
TGTGCCAGCAAGAGACAGGGTGGGGATGAGCAGTTCTTC
CASKRQGGDEQFF
>TRBD1|-|TRBJ2-1|TRBV9|13
TGTGCCAGCAGCGTAGCAGGGGGAAGGGAGCAGTTCTTC
CASSVAGGREQFF
>-|-|TRBJ2-7|TRBV20-1|11
TGCAGTGCTATGGGGGCTAGCGAGCAGTACTTC
CSAMGASEQYF
>TRBD1|many|TRBJ2-7|TRBV18|12
TGTGCCAGCTCAGGGACAGGCGGAGAGCAGTACTTC
CASSGTGGEQYF
>-|-|TRBJ2-3|TRBV11-3|15
TGTGCCAGCAGCTTAGATAACAGGGGACTGGATACGCAGTATTTT
CASSLDNRGLDTQYF
>-|many|TRBJ2-1|TRBV11-2|13
TGTGCCAGCAGCTTAGCTAATTACAATGAGCAGTTCTTC
CASSLANYNEQFF
>-|-|TRBJ2-1|TRBV11-1|14
TGTGCCAGCAGCTTTAGACGGGGATACAATGAGCAGTTCTTC
CASSFRRGYNEQFF
>-|few|TRBJ1-6|TRBV9|15
TGTGCCAGCAGCGTAGGATTGGGGGGGAATTCACCCCTCCACTTT
CASSVGLGGNSPLHF
>-|-|TRBJ1-1|TRBV6-5|14
TGTGCCAGCAGCCAGGACTTTTGGGGTGGTGAAGCTTTCTTT
CASSQDFWGGEAFF
>TRBD1|few|TRBJ1-2|TRBV30|13
TGTGCCTGGAGTGGGGACAGGGGGAACGGCTACACCTTC
CAWSGDRGNGYTF
>-|-|TRBJ1-5|TRBV7-3|16
TGTGCCAGCAGCTTATTGGAGGGAGGGGGCAATCAGCCCCAGCATTTT
CASSLLEGGGNQPQHF